The 6 T cell receptor beta chains listed next were all sequenced from one sample in a study of blood T cell dynamics during melanoma immunotherapy. Profiling relied on immunoSEQ multiplex PCR, and the TCRdb table lists in-frame clones only, not all of them. In the table there are 17,000 or so clones, 75% to 85% of which are singletons. Indicated time point: pre-treatment baseline. The sequencing here drew on blood, taken from a patient treated with checkpoint blockade. The origin of the receptors is a human donor with melanoma.

The chain has TRBV21-1 and TRBJ2-7; the DNA was not compared with TRBD2, the D call given in the table. TRBV21-1 is shown as a pseudogene. This CDR3 spans 18 amino acids. As DNA, the CDR3 is TGTGCCAGCAGCAAAATTTGGACTAGCGGGAGTTTGGCCTACGAGCAGTACTTC. Its translation: CASSKIWTSGSLAYEQYF.

The chain is built from TRBV19 and TRBJ2-5; TRBD2 aligns across 11 bases. The J call may be in error: the DNA end matches TRBJ2-7 better. Germline assignment: CDR1 LNHDA and CDR2 SQIVND (reference sequence). This CDR3 spans 14 amino acids. The CDR3: CASSKGLAVHEQYF. The DNA for the CDR3 is TGTGCCAGTAGTAAGGGACTAGCGGTCCACGAGCAGTACTTC.

The V call is TRBV28, the J call TRBJ1-3; D is undetermined. Deletions cut 3 bases from V and 0 bases from J, with 6 bases between. CDR1 is MDHEN and CDR2 is SYDVKM in the germline V gene. This CDR3 comprises 14 residues. CDR3 sequence reads: CASSFGDSGNTIYF. The CDR3 nucleotides read TGTGCCAGCAGTTTTGGGGACTCTGGAAACACCATATATTTT.

The table lists this clone with a count of one. CDR3 DNA sequence: TGTGCCAGCAGCCAAGCCCGGGTGGCCCAGTACTTC. This translates into CASSQARVAQYF. The chain carries TRBV14 and TRBJ2-5, with D hard to call. This CDR3 comprises 12 residues. V dropped 1 base and J dropped 9 bases, with 9 bases sitting between them. CDR1 and CDR2 (germline): SGHDN, FVKESK.

This clone was counted once. The J gene is TRBJ2-7, the V gene TRBV5-1; possibly TRBD1 for D (5 bases). The ends were cut back, 0 bases at V and 3 bases at J, with 10 bases in the middle. CDR3 length: 14 amino acids. The germline V gene has CDR1 SGHRS and CDR2 YFSETQ. The chain's CDR3 is CASSLAGQIYEQYF. The CDR3, as DNA: TGCGCCAGCAGCTTGGCAGGACAAATCTACGAGCAGTACTTC.

The chain recombines TRBV7-3 with TRBJ2-3, with D hard to call. The germline CDR1 and CDR2 sequences are SGHTA and FQGTGA. The V end was cut by 4 bases, the J end by 8 bases, with 13 bases between. This CDR3 has 13 residues. The CDR3 here is CASSSSYGGTQYF. CDR3 coding DNA: TGTGCCAGCAGCTCCTCCTATGGTGGTACGCAGTATTTT. Based on the CDR3 plus reference TRBV7-3 and TRBJ2-3, the full variable domain is GAGVSQTPSNKVTEKGKYVELRCDPISGHTALYWYRQSLGQGPEFLIYFQGTGAADDSGLPNDRFFAVRPEGSVSTLKIQRTERGDSAVYLCASSSSYGGTQYFGPGTRLTVL.